The clone carrying this TCR beta chain has more than one count but fewer than ten. Libraries were prepared by immunoSEQ multiplex PCR; TCRdb keeps only in-frame clonotypes and omits some of them. This sample has under 200,000 clones; approximately 81% occur once, and the top ten carry about 4.9%. The data derive from a study of blood T cell repertoires in COVID-19. The clonotype comes from a woman older than 75 with acute or convalescent COVID-19. Sample: peripheral blood.

The CDR3: CSAGQPSTDTQYF. CDR3 nucleotides: TGCAGCGCTGGACAGCCTAGCACAGATACGCAGTATTTT. V usage is TRBV29-1 and J usage is TRBJ2-3, with D perhaps TRBD1 (6 bases). This CDR3 is built from 13 residues. Germline assignment: CDR1 SQVTM and CDR2 ANQGSEA. V lost 7 bases and J lost 0, with 11 bases in between.